Below, 7 T cell receptor beta chains from the same sample are listed, as sequenced in a study of blood T cell repertoires in COVID-19. Sequencing used immunoSEQ multiplex PCR; TCRdb keeps in-frame clones, though not all of them. The sample yields roughly 440,000 clones, approximately 88% seen once. Sequenced: peripheral blood. The receptors here all came from a woman aged 45-65 years with COVID-19, enrolled during active disease.

This chain joins TRBV19 and TRBJ2-7; 9 bases map to TRBD1. Per the germline V gene, CDR1 is LNHDA and CDR2 is SQIVND (reference sequence). The junction had 13 bases not matched to a gene; V was cut back by 7 bases and J by 6 bases. The CDR3 is made up of 15 amino acids. In DNA form, the CDR3 reads TGTGCCAGTACCCCACAGGGGGCGGCGGAAGCCGAGCAGTACTTC. It yields the protein CASTPQGAAEAEQYF.

CDR3 residues: CASTRRPQGADSPLHF. In DNA, the CDR3 is TGTGCCAGTACTAGAAGACCACAGGGTGCTGATTCACCCCTCCACTTT. The chain links TRBV19 to TRBJ1-6, with a possible D match to TRBD1 (6 bases). V shed 7 bases and J shed 8 bases, with 21 bases lying between them. Germline V gene data show CDR1 as LNHDA and CDR2 as SQIVND (reference sequence). The CDR3 is 16 amino acids. Variable domain in full (rest from reference TRBV19 and TRBJ1-6): DGGITQSPKYLFRKEGQNVTLSCEQNLNHDAMYWYRQDPGQGLRLIYYSQIVNDFQKGDIAEGYSVSREKKESFPLTVTSAQKNPTAFYLCASTRRPQGADSPLHFGNGTRLTVT.

The chain uses TRBV9 and TRBJ2-4; D is ambiguous. Germline assignment: CDR1 SGDLS and CDR2 YYNGEE. Between the trimmed V and J ends, which lost 0 bases and 6 bases, there was a span of 13 bases. The CDR3 length is 15 residues. The CDR3 is CASSVDLSTGNIQYF. In DNA form, the CDR3 reads TGTGCCAGCAGCGTAGACCTGAGTACCGGAAACATTCAGTACTTC.

This sequence joins TRBV4-1 and TRBJ2-1; D is possibly TRBD1 (6 bases). The CDR3 has 18 amino acids. Trimming removed 3 bases from V and 2 bases from J, with 20 bases in between. CDR1 is MGHRA and CDR2 is YSYEKL in the germline V gene. CDR3 protein: CASSQDPPGTPAYNEQFF. The CDR3 DNA sequence: TGCGCCAGCAGCCAGGACCCCCCCGGGACACCAGCCTACAATGAGCAGTTCTTC.

The J gene is TRBJ2-7, the V gene TRBV4-1; D is unresolved. The CDR3 length is 14 residues. Germline CDR1 and CDR2: MGHRA and YSYEKL. V lost 0 bases and J lost 0, with 6 bases in between. The CDR3 loop is CASSQDRSSYEQYF. The CDR3 DNA reads as TGCGCCAGCAGCCAAGACCGCAGCTCCTACGAGCAGTACTTC.

V is TRBV27 and J is TRBJ2-7, with a weak D call TRBD2 (6 bases). CDR1 MNHEY and CDR2 SMNVEV come from the germline V gene (reference sequence). The CDR3 sequence is 15 residues long. The V and J ends lost 3 bases and 1 base respectively, with 13 bases between them. Here the CDR3 DNA reads TGTGCCAGCAGTTTTGCGGCGGGGTCATCCTACGAGCAGTACTTC. This codes for CASSFAAGSSYEQYF.

This clone was picked up a small number of times. This sequence joins TRBV28 and TRBJ1-2; 11 positions agree with TRBD1. The CDR3 is made up of 13 amino acids. Looked up from germline, CDR1 is MDHEN and CDR2 is SYDVKM. V dropped 3 bases and J dropped 8; count of bases not matched to a gene: 2. The CDR3 loop is CASSLGQGEGYTF. The CDR3 nucleotides are TGTGCCAGCAGTTTGGGACAGGGGGAGGGCTACACCTTC.